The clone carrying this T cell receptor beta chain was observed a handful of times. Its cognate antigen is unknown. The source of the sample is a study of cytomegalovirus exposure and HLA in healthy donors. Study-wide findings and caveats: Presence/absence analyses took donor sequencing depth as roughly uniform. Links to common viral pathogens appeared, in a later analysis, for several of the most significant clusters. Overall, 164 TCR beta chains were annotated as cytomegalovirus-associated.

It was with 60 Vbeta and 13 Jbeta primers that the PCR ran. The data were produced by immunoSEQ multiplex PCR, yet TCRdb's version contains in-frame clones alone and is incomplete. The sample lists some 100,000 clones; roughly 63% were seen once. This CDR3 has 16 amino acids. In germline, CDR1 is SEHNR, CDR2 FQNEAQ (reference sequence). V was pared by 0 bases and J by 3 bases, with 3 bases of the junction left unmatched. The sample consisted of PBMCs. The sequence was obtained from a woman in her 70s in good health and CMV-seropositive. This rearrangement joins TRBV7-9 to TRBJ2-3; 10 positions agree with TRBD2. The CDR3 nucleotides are TGTGCCAGCAGCTTAGCAGCGGGGGGGCCGACAGATACGCAGTATTTT. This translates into CASSLAAGGPTDTQYF.